The 17 T cell receptor beta chains below all came from one sample that was sequenced in a study of blood T cell repertoires in COVID-19. The assay was immunoSEQ multiplex PCR, and TCRdb's table has in-frame clones only and misses some. The sample carries roughly 120,000 clones, approximately 87% recorded once. The sample was peripheral blood. These receptors all come from a woman aged 45-65 years with acute or convalescent COVID-19.

The chain combines TRBV12-3 or TRBV12-4 with TRBJ1-2; D is undetermined. The CDR3 totals 13 residues. V gave up 3 bases and J gave up 4 bases, with 9 bases separating them. CDR3 sequence reads: CASSFRGGYGYTF. The CDR3 coding sequence is TGTGCCAGCAGTTTCCGGGGAGGCTATGGCTACACCTTC.

CDR3 coding DNA: TGTGCCAGTAGTATAGATCAGGGAGGGAGCCTCGGGTGGAACACTGAAGCTTTCTTT. Translated: CASSIDQGGSLGWNTEAFF. The chain is built from TRBV19 and TRBJ1-1, with D possibly TRBD1 on 5 matching bases. The CDR3 loop spans 19 amino acids. V lost 0 bases to trimming and J lost 1 base, with 21 bases between them. Germline-derived CDR1 and CDR2 are LNHDA and SQIVND (reference sequence).

V gene TRBV6-5 combines with J gene TRBJ1-2; D gene ambiguous. V was cut by 2 bases and J by 4 bases, with 17 bases left in between. Germline values: CDR1 MNHEY, CDR2 SVGAGI. The length of the CDR3 is 16 residues. The CDR3 sequence: CASSYQASRDPYGYTF. Here the CDR3 DNA reads TGTGCCAGCAGTTACCAAGCAAGCCGGGATCCCTATGGCTACACCTTC.

The chain recombines TRBV7-9 with TRBJ2-2; possibly TRBD2 for D (5 bases). This CDR3 is 14 amino acids long. The V and J ends lost 5 bases and 1 base respectively, with 8 bases between them. The germline V gene encodes CDR1 SEHNR and CDR2 FQNEAQ (reference sequence). CDR3 DNA: TGTGCCAGCAGCGCTAGCCAGAACACCGGGGAGCTGTTTTTT. Protein product: CASSASQNTGELFF.

The chain is built from TRBV7-2 and TRBJ2-5; 9 bases align to TRBD1. Germline loops: CDR1 SGHTA, CDR2 FQGNSA. There are 14 residues in the CDR3. The J segment lost 5 bases and the V segment lost 4 bases, leaving 5 bases of the junction unmatched. The CDR3 DNA follows: TGTGCCAGCAGCTCCCGGACAGGGGATGAGACCCAGTACTTC. Residues: CASSSRTGDETQYF. Variable domain in full (rest from reference TRBV7-2 and TRBJ2-5): GAGVSQSPSNKVTEKGKDVELRCDPISGHTALYWYRQSLGQGLEFLIYFQGNSAPDKSGLPSDRFSAERTGGSVSTLTIQRTQQEDSAVYLCASSSRTGDETQYFGPGTRLLVL.

As to this clone: Relative to the germline gene, one junction end is altered; a read error may explain this. The chain uses TRBV30 and TRBJ1-6, with D hard to call. This CDR3 spans 13 amino acids. Germline-derived CDR1 and CDR2 are GTSNPN and SVGIG (reference sequence). In DNA, the CDR3 is TGTGCCGGGAGGCCAGTTGCCGATTCACCCCTCCACTTT. This codes for CAGRPVADSPLHF.

CDR3 loop: CASSPGSGANYGYTF. CDR3 coding DNA: TGCGCCAGCAGCCCTGGTTCAGGGGCTAACTATGGCTACACCTTC. This chain uses TRBV4-1 with TRBJ1-2, with D perhaps matching TRBD1 (6 bases). Per the germline V gene, CDR1 is MGHRA and CDR2 is YSYEKL. This CDR3 is 15 amino acids long. Trimming shortened V by 4 bases and J by 0 bases, and 12 bases separated the two germline ends.

CDR3 in DNA: TGTGCCAGCAGTTACTCGTGGACTAGCGGGGGCCCGGATACGCAGTATTTT. Residues: CASSYSWTSGGPDTQYF. The rearrangement links TRBV6-2 or TRBV6-3 to TRBJ2-3, with TRBD2 matching over 13 bases. Losses at the gene ends were 0 bases for V and 6 bases for J; bases not matched to a gene: 6. Germline V lookup: CDR1 MNHEY, CDR2 SVGEGT. CDR3 length: 17 residues.

The gene calls are TRBV19 and TRBJ1-5; D is perhaps TRBD1 (6 bases). Germline V gene data show CDR1 as LNHDA and CDR2 as SQIVND (reference sequence). V gave up 3 bases and J gave up 1 base, with 7 bases separating them. The CDR3 spans 14 residues. CDR3 sequence: CASSIGQSNQPQHF. The CDR3 region has the DNA TGTGCCAGTAGTATCGGACAGAGCAATCAGCCCCAGCATTTT.

The chain links TRBV11-3 to TRBJ1-1, with 7 bases aligning to TRBD1. Trimming at V came to 5 bases and at J to 1 base, leaving 7 bases not matched to a gene. The germline gives CDR1 SGHNT, CDR2 YENEEA. This CDR3 contains 15 residues. CDR3: CASSLETGPNTEAFF. CDR3 DNA: TGTGCCAGCAGCCTTGAGACAGGGCCGAACACTGAAGCTTTCTTT.

On this clone: One end of the junction fails to match germline, which may point to a read error. V is TRBV30 and J is TRBJ2-5; a weak D match, TRBD2 (6 bases). CDR1 GTSNPN and CDR2 SVGIG come from the germline V gene (reference sequence). The CDR3 runs to 12 residues. Written as DNA, the CDR3 is TGTGCCTGGGGGGGTTATTGGGGAGGCTGGCACTTC. Translated: CAWGGYWGGWHF.

The gene calls are TRBV4-3 and TRBJ2-2; 9 positions match TRBD2. The V gene's germline CDR1 is LGHNA and CDR2 YSLEER. The CDR3 sequence is 17 residues long. V was pared by 0 bases and J by 4 bases, with 6 bases of the junction left unmatched. The chain's CDR3 is CASSQEWLAGFTGELFF. The CDR3 coding sequence is TGCGCCAGCAGCCAAGAATGGCTAGCGGGATTCACCGGGGAGCTGTTTTTT.

The V and J genes are TRBV4-3 and TRBJ1-1, with D tentatively TRBD1 (5 bases). Trimming removed 0 bases at V and 10 bases at J, with 12 bases between. Germline V gene sequence: CDR1 LGHNA, CDR2 YSLEER. The CDR3 totals 13 residues. This CDR3 is CASSQDQGRGAFF. The CDR3 nucleotides are TGCGCCAGCAGCCAAGATCAGGGTAGAGGAGCTTTCTTT.

This clone occurred once. The chain employs TRBV6-5 and TRBJ1-4; 7 bases map to TRBD1. After removal of 6 bases from V and 1 base from J, the junction contained 5 bases not matched to a gene. Germline lookup yields CDR1 MNHEY and CDR2 SVGAGI. The CDR3 loop spans 15 amino acids. The DNA for the CDR3 is TGTGCCAGCAGGGGAGACAGGGAAACTAATGAAAAACTGTTTTTT. The encoded protein is CASRGDRETNEKLFF.

This clone has more than one count but fewer than ten. This chain connects TRBV5-1 to TRBJ1-1; 10 positions agree with TRBD1. The CDR3 length is 15 residues. CDR1 is SGHRS, CDR2 YFSETQ, per germline. Unmatched junction bases numbered 8, after V lost 4 bases and J lost 5 bases. The CDR3 bases are TGCGCCAGCAGCATAGGACAGGGGGTGATTACTGAAGCTTTCTTT. It specifies CASSIGQGVITEAFF. Supplemented by reference TRBV5-1 and TRBJ1-1, the full variable domain reads KAGVTQTPRYLIKTRGQQVTLSCSPISGHRSVSWYQQTPGQGLQFLFEYFSETQRNKGNFPGRFSGRQFSNSRSEMNVSTLELGDSALYLCASSIGQGVITEAFFGQGTRLTVV.

The gene calls are TRBV10-2 and TRBJ2-7; D possibly corresponds to TRBD2 (7 bases). V shed 10 bases and J shed 5 bases, with 18 bases lying between them. Germline loops: CDR1 WSHSY, CDR2 SAAADI. The length of the CDR3 is 13 residues. CDR3 in DNA: TGCGCCACCCAGGGGCGGGAGAGCAACGAGCAGTACTTC. Translating gives CATQGRESNEQYF.

The chain employs TRBV19 and TRBJ2-1; 12 bases fit TRBD2. Germline CDR1 reads LNHDA; CDR2 reads SQIVND (reference sequence). V trimming: 2 bases; J trimming: 7 bases; junction bases outside the gene matches: 3. This CDR3 contains 15 residues. The CDR3 bases are TGTGCCAGTAGTATAATTCTAGCGGGAGGGAATGAGCAGTTCTTC. Translated, it gives CASSIILAGGNEQFF.